The T cell receptor beta chain under discussion was sequenced for a study of blood T cell repertoires in COVID-19. The wider study: COVID-19 samples from acute and convalescent phases originated in the United States, Italy and Spain. T cells, B-cell-depleted T cells, or PBMCs supplied cDNA or gDNA.

This clone is a singleton in its sample. Original processing notes: Scientists estimated how many nucleated cells there were by amplifying reference gene primers. Sequencing used immunoSEQ multiplex PCR; TCRdb keeps in-frame clones, though not all of them. V and J calls and clone size are as listed in that table; D and trimming were resolved from the DNA. The sample contains more than 130,000 clones, 70% to 85% of which appear only once. The CDR3 covers 16 residues. Per the germline V gene, CDR1 is SEHNR and CDR2 is FQNEAQ (reference sequence). Between the trimmed V and J ends, which lost 4 bases and 3 bases, there was a span of 17 bases.

The sequencing sample was made of peripheral blood. The clonotype was recovered from a woman of 80 years or more in a cohort sampled during active or convalescent COVID-19. The rearrangement links TRBV7-9 to TRBJ2-3; TRBD2 might be the D (6 bases). CDR3 protein: CASSSGRRGGTDTQYF. DNA of the CDR3: TGTGCCAGCAGCTCAGGGCGGCGTGGGGGGACAGATACGCAGTATTTT.